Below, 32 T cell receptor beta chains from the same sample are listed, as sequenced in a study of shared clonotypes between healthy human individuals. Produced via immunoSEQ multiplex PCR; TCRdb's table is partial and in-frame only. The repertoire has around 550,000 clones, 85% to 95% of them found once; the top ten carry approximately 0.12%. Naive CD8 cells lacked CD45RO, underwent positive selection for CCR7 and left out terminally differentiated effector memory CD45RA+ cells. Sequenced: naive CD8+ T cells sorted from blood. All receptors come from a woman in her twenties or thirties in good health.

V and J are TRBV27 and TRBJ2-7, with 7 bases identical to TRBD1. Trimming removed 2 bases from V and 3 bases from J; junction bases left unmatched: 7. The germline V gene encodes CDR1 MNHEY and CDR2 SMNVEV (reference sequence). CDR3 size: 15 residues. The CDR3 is CASSLRTGPLYEQYF. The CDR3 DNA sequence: TGTGCCAGCAGTTTACGGACAGGTCCTCTCTACGAGCAGTACTTC.

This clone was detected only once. CDR3 nucleotide sequence: TGTGCCAGCAGCCCCTGGGGCTACGAGCAGTACTTC. Protein product: CASSPWGYEQYF. The genes are TRBV7-2 and TRBJ2-7; D remains unclear. With 5 bases removed from V and 3 bases from J, the gap between germline ends came to 8 bases. Germline CDR1 reads SGHTA; CDR2 reads FQGNSA. The CDR3 has 12 amino acids.

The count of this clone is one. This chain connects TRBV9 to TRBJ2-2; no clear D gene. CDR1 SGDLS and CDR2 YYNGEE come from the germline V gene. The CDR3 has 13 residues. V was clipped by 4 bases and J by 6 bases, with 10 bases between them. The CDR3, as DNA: TGTGCCAGCAGCCTAAATGGAGCCGGGGAGCTGTTTTTT. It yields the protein CASSLNGAGELFF. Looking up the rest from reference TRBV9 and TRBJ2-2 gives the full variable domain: DSGVTQTPKHLITATGQRVTLRCSPRSGDLSVYWYQQSLDQGLQFLIQYYNGEERAKGNILERFSAQQFPDLHSELNLSSLELGDSALYFCASSLNGAGELFFGEGSRLTVL.

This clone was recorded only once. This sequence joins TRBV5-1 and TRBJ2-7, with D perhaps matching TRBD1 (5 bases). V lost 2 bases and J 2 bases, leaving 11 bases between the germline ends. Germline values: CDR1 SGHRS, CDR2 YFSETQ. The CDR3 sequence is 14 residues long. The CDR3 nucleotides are TGCGCCAGCAGCTTACGGACAACCACCTACGAGCAGTACTTC. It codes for CASSLRTTTYEQYF.

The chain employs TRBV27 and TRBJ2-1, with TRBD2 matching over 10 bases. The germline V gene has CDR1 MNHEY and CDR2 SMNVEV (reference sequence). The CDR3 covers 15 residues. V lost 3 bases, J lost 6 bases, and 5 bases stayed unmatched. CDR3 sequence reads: CASSFSSGRSNEQFF. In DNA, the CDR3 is TGTGCCAGCAGTTTTTCTAGCGGGAGAAGCAATGAGCAGTTCTTC.

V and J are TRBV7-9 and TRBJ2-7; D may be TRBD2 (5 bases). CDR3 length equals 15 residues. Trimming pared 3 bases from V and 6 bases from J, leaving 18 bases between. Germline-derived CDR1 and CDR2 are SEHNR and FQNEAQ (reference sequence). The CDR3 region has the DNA TGTGCCAGCAGCTTTCGTGGGGATCCGGGGTCCGAGCAGTACTTC. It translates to CASSFRGDPGSEQYF.

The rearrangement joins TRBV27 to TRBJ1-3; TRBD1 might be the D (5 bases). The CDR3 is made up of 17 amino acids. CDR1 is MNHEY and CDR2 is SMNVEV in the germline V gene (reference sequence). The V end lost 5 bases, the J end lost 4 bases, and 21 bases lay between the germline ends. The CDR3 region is CASSRPVWGALGNTIYF. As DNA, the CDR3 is TGTGCCAGCAGTCGGCCCGTTTGGGGCGCACTAGGAAACACCATATATTTT.

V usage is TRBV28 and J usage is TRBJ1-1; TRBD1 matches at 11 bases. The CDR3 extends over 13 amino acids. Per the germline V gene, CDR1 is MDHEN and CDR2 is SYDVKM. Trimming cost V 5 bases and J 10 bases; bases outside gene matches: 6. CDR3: CASSPGQGARAFF. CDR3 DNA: TGTGCCAGCAGTCCCGGACAGGGGGCGAGAGCTTTCTTT. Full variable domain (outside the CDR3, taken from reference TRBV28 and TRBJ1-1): DVKVTQSSRYLVKRTGEKVFLECVQDMDHENMFWYRQDPGLGLRLIYFSYDVKMKEKGDIPEGYSVSREKKERFSLILESASTNQTSMYLCASSPGQGARAFFGQGTRLTVV.

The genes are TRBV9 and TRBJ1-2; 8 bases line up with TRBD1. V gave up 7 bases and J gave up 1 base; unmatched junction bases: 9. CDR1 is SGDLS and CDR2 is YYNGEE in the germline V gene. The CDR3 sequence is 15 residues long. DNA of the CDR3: TGTGCCAGCGGGCGGGACAGGACCAATAACTATGGCTACACCTTC. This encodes CASGRDRTNNYGYTF.

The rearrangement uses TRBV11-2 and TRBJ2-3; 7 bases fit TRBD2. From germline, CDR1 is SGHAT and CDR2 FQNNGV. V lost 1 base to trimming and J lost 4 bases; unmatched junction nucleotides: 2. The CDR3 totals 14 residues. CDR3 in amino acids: CASSLGGGADTQYF. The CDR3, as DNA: TGTGCCAGCAGCTTAGGGGGGGGAGCAGATACGCAGTATTTT.

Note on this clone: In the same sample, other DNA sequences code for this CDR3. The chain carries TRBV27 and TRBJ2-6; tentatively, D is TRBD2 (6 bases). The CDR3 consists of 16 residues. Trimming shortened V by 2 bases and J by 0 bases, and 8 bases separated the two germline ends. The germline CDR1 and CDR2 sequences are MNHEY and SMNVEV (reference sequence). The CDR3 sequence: CASSLVGGSGANVLTF. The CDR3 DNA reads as TGTGCCAGCAGTTTAGTCGGGGGCTCTGGGGCCAACGTCCTGACTTTC.

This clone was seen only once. The DNA of the CDR3 is TGCGCCAGCAGCCGGACTAGCGGGAGCCCTCGCGATGAGCAGTTCTTC. Protein product: CASSRTSGSPRDEQFF. This chain links TRBV5-1 with TRBJ2-1, with 13 positions matching TRBD2. Germline CDR1 reads SGHRS; CDR2 reads YFSETQ. The CDR3 has 16 amino acids. V gave up 4 bases and J gave up 8 bases; unmatched junction bases: 9.

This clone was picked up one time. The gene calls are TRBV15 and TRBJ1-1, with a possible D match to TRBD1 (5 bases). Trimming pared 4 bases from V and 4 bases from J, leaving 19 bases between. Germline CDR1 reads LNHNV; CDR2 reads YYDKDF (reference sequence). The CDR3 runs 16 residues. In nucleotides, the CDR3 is TGTGCCACCAGCAAACACGGTAAGGGGTTGGGCACTGAAGCTTTCTTT. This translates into CATSKHGKGLGTEAFF.

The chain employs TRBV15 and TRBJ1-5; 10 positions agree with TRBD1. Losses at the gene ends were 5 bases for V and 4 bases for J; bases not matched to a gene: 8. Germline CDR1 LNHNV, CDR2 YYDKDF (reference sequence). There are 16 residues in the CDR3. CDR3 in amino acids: CATSYRDRGGNQPQHF. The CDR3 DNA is TGTGCCACCAGCTACCGGGACAGGGGTGGAAATCAGCCCCAGCATTTT.

Here the CDR3 DNA reads TGCGCCAGCAGGGACAGCCACCAAGAGACCCAGTACTTC. Translating it yields CASRDSHQETQYF. The chain recombines TRBV4-1 with TRBJ2-5; D is possibly TRBD1 (6 bases). The germline gives CDR1 MGHRA, CDR2 YSYEKL. The CDR3 runs to 13 residues. V lost 6 bases and J 0 bases, leaving 8 bases between the germline ends.

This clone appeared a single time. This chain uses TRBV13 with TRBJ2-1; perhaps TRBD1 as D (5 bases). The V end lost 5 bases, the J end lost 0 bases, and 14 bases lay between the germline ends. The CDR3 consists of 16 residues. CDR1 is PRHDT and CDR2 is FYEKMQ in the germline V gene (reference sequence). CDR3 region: CASSTQGLRSYNEQFF. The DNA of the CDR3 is TGTGCCAGCAGCACCCAGGGTCTTCGCTCCTACAATGAGCAGTTCTTC. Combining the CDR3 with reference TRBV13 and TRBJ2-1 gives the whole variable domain AAGVIQSPRHLIKEKRETATLKCYPIPRHDTVYWYQQGPGQDPQFLISFYEKMQSDKGSIPDRFSAQQFSDYHSELNMSSLELGDSALYFCASSTQGLRSYNEQFFGPGTRLTVL.

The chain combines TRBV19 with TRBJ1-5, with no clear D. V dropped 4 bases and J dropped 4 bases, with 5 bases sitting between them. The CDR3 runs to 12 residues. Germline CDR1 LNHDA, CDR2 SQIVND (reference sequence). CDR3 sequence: CASSNTNQPQHF. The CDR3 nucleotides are TGTGCCAGTAGTAACACGAATCAGCCCCAGCATTTT.

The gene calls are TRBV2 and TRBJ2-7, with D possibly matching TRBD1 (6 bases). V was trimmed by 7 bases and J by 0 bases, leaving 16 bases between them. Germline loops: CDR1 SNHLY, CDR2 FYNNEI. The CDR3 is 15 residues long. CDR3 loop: CASNRGTRSSYEQYF. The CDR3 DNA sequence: TGTGCCAGCAATAGGGGGACAAGGAGCTCCTACGAGCAGTACTTC.

The CDR3, as DNA: TGTGCCAGCAGCTTAGTAGCGGGGGGCGAGCAGTACTTC. This sequence encodes CASSLVAGGEQYF. The genes are TRBV7-2 and TRBJ2-7; TRBD2 aligns across 10 bases. With V trimmed by 1 base and J by 6 bases, 0 bases remained unmatched. The germline gives CDR1 SGHTA, CDR2 FQGNSA. The CDR3 spans 13 residues.

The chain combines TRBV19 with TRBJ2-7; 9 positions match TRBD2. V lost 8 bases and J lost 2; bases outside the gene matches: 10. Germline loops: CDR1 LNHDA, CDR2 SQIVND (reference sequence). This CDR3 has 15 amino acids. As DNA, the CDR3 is TGTGCCAGTGCAGATAGCGGGAGTTTCCCCTACGAGCAGTACTTC. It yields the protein CASADSGSFPYEQYF.

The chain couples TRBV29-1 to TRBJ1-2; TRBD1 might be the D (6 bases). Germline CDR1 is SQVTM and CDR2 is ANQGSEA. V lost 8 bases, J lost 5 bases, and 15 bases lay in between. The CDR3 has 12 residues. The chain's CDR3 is CSLNLQGYGYTF. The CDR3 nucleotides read TGCAGCCTAAATTTACAGGGTTATGGCTACACCTTC.

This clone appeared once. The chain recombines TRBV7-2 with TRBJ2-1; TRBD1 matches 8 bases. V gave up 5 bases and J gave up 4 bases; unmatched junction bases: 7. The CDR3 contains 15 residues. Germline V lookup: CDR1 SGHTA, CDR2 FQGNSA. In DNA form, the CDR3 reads TGTGCCAGCAGCCTAGACAGGGGTCAGTACAATGAGCAGTTCTTC. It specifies CASSLDRGQYNEQFF.

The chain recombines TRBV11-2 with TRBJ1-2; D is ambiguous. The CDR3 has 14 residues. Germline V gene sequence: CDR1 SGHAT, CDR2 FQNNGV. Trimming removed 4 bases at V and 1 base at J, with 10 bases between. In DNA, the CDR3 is TGTGCCAGCAGCTCCGGCCTTGGTAACTATGGCTACACCTTC. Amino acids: CASSSGLGNYGYTF.

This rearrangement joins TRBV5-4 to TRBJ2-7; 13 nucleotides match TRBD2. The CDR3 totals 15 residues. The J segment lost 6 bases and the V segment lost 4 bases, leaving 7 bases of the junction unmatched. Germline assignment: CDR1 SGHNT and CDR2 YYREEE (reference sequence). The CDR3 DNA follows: TGTGCCAGCAGCACAACTAGCGGGAGGGCCAGCGAGCAGTACTTC. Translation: CASSTTSGRASEQYF. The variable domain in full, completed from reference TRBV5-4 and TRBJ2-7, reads ETGVTQSPTHLIKTRGQQVTLRCSSQSGHNTVSWYQQALGQGPQFIFQYYREEENGRGNFPPRFSGLQFPNYSSELNVNALELDDSALYLCASSTTSGRASEQYFGPGTRLTVT.

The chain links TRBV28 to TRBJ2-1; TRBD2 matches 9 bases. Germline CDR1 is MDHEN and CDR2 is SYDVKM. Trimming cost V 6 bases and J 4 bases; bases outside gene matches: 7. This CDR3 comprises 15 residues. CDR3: CASRSLAGAYNEQFF. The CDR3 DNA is TGTGCCAGCAGGAGCTTAGCGGGAGCATACAATGAGCAGTTCTTC.

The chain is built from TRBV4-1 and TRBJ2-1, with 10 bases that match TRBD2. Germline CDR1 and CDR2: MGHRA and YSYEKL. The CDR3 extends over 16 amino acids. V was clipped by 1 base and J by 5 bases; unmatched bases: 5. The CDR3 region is CASSQVSSGSNNEQFF. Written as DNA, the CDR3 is TGCGCCAGCAGCCAAGTCTCTAGCGGGAGTAACAATGAGCAGTTCTTC.

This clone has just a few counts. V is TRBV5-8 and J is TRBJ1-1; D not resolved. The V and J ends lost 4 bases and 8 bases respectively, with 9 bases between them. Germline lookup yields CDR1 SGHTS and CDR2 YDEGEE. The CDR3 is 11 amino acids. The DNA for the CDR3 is TGTGCCAGCAGCCCCGTGAGGGAAGCTTTCTTT. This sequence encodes CASSPVREAFF.

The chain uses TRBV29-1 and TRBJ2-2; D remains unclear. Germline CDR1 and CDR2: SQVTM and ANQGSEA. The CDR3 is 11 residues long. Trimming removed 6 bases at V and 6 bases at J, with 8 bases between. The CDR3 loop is CSVEYAGELFF. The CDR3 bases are TGCAGCGTCGAGTACGCCGGGGAGCTGTTTTTT.

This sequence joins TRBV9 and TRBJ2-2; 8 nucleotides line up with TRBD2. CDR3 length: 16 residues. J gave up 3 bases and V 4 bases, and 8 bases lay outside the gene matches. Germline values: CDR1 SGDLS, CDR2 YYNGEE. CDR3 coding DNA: TGTGCCAGCAGCACCCTCTCCGGGAGGGACACCGGGGAGCTGTTTTTT. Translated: CASSTLSGRDTGELFF. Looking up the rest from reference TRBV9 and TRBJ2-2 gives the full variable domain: DSGVTQTPKHLITATGQRVTLRCSPRSGDLSVYWYQQSLDQGLQFLIQYYNGEERAKGNILERFSAQQFPDLHSELNLSSLELGDSALYFCASSTLSGRDTGELFFGEGSRLTVL.

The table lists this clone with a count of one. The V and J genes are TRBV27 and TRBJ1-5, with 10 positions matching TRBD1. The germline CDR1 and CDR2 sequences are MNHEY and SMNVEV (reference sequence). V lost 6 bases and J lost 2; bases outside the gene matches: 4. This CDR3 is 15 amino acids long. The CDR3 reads CASSHGQGGNQPQHF. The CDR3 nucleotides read TGTGCCAGCAGCCATGGACAGGGGGGCAATCAGCCCCAGCATTTT.

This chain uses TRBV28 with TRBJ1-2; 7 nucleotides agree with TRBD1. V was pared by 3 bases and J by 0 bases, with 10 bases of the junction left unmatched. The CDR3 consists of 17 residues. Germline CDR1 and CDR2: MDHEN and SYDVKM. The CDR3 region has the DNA TGTGCCAGCAGTTTTTGGGGAGGGGGCGAAGCTAACTATGGCTACACCTTC. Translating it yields CASSFWGGGEANYGYTF.

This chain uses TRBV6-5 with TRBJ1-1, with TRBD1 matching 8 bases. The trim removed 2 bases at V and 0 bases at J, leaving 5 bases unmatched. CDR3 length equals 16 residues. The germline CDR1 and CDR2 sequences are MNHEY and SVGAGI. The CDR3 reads CASSYATGAMNTEAFF. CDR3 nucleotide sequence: TGTGCCAGCAGTTACGCGACAGGGGCTATGAACACTGAAGCTTTCTTT.